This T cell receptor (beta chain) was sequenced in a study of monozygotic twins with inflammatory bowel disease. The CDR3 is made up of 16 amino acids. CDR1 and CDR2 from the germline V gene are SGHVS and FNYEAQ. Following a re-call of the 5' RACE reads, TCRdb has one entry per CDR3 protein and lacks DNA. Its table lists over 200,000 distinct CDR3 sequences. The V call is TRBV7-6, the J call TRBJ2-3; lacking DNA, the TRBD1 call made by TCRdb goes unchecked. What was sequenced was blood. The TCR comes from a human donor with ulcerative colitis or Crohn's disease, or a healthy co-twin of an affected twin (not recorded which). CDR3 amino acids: CASSLGTGGRTDTQYF.